This TCR beta chain appears in the sequencing data of a study of T cell responses to AZD1222 COVID-19 vaccine. Study findings and constraints: The number of AZD1222 recipients seropositive at baseline was only 5 to 7. Females outnumbered males among donors, who were mostly white British; clonal diversity was possibly underestimated. Dominant at 160-218 and 743-854, vaccine-associated CD4 TCRs also spanned spike.

The method was immunoSEQ multiplex PCR; TCRdb's version includes in-frame clones alone and lacks a portion of them. The sample holds 95,000 to 130,000 clones, roughly 90% seen once. Looked up from germline, CDR1 is MNHEY and CDR2 is SVGAGI. Trimming cost V 6 bases and J 4 bases, with 9 bases left between them. The CDR3 loop spans 12 amino acids. This clone was found many times. Its antigen remains unknown. The TCR was taken from an adult in good health. This sequence joins TRBV6-5 and TRBJ1-1; D gene unclear. The specimen comprised peripheral blood, sampled on day 0 of AZD1222 vaccination. CDR3 sequence reads: CASSLKGTEAFF. In DNA form, the CDR3 reads TGTGCCAGCAGCCTTAAGGGCACTGAAGCTTTCTTT.